These T cell receptor beta chains were read from a single sample in a study of blood T cells in healthy people across ages. One entry per CDR3 protein, called by TCRdb with MiXCR from the 5' RACE reads. The table shows approximately 1,100,000 distinct CDR3 sequences, with 40% to 45% occurring only once. Sequenced: blood. The receptors stem from a woman aged 60-75 years in good health. CDR3s include the opening cysteine and the closing phenylalanine or tryptophan. A D gene is named only where the DNA matches it firmly. Size is stated for part of the rows, as once, few or many counts, or as a class when the clone is expanded.

clone size	D gene	V gene	J gene	CDR3 DNA	CDR3 protein
-	TRBD1	TRBV5-6	TRBJ2-3	TGTGCCAGCAGCTTGGGACAGGGGAACCTAGCTATTGATACGCAGTATTTT	CASSLGQGNLAIDTQYF
few	TRBD2	TRBV10-3	TRBJ2-5	TGTGCCATCCGGACTAGCGGGAGTGAGACCCAGTACTTC	CAIRTSGSETQYF
-	TRBD2	TRBV19	TRBJ2-1	TGTGCCAGTAGTGGCGGGACTAGTCACAATGAGCAGTTCTTC	CASSGGTSHNEQFF
once	-	TRBV20-1	TRBJ1-2	TGCGGAGGAAAGGACATTGGCTACACCTTC	CGGKDIGYTF
-	-	TRBV29-1	TRBJ1-1	TGCAGCGTTGCAGGGGTCCTGAACACTGAAGCTTTCTTT	CSVAGVLNTEAFF
many	-	TRBV10-3	TRBJ2-3	TGTGCCACCAAGGAGCAGACAGATACGCAGTATTTT	CATKEQTDTQYF
-	TRBD2	TRBV20-1	TRBJ2-7	TGCAGTGCTAGAGTAAGCGGGAGGGACCTCCGGGAGCAGTACTTC	CSARVSGRDLREQYF
-	-	TRBV2	TRBJ2-5	TGTGCCAGCAGTGCCCCCGGGGCGTACTTC	CASSAPGAYF
-	TRBD2	TRBV5-1	TRBJ2-3	TGCGCCAGCAAAGGCGGGAGGGCCGCAGATACGCAGTATTTT	CASKGGRAADTQYF
few	TRBD2	TRBV20-1	TRBJ2-1	TGCAGTGCTAGGCGACTAGCGGGAGTAGTCTATGAGCAGTTCTTC	CSARRLAGVVYEQFF
-	-	TRBV7-2	TRBJ2-4	TGTGCCAGCAGCTTAGGGATGCAGGCTGGGAACATTCAGTACTTC	CASSLGMQAGNIQYF
-	-	TRBV27	TRBJ2-7	TGTGCCAGCAGTTTAAAGCCTAGGGGGTACGAGCAGTACTTC	CASSLKPRGYEQYF
-	-	TRBV6-2/TRBV6-3	TRBJ2-1	TGTGCCAGCAGTTGCTCAGGGCCTGAGCAGTTCTTC	CASSCSGPEQFF
-	TRBD1	TRBV6-5	TRBJ1-1	TGTGCCAGCATTCCCCTGGGACAGGGTGAAGCTTTCTTT	CASIPLGQGEAFF
many	-	TRBV5-1	TRBJ2-7	TGCGCCAGCAGCTCAGACCGGGACACCCACGAGCAGTACTTC	CASSSDRDTHEQYF
-	-	TRBV28	TRBJ1-2	TGTGCCAGCAGTTTAATTAGCTATGGCTACACCTTC	CASSLISYGYTF
-	-	TRBV11-2	TRBJ2-1	TGTGCCAGCAGCTTAGTGGCGGGGCAGGGTGAGCAGTTCTTC	CASSLVAGQGEQFF
-	TRBD1	TRBV24-1	TRBJ1-4	TGTGCCACCACCATGAGGTCGGACAGGGGGCGAGCTAATGAAAAACTGTTTTTT	CATTMRSDRGRANEKLFF
-	-	TRBV29-1	TRBJ2-3	TGCAGCGTTATAGCTGAAATAGAAACGGATACGCAGTATTTT	CSVIAEIETDTQYF
few	-	TRBV29-1	TRBJ2-7	TGCAGCGTTGGCCTGACAGTGGCCTACGAGCAGTACTTC	CSVGLTVAYEQYF
-	-	TRBV6-5	TRBJ1-2	TGTGCCAGCAGTTACTCGTCAGGGAGTGGCTACACCTTC	CASSYSSGSGYTF
-	-	TRBV20-1	TRBJ1-1	TGCAGTGCGCCTCGGAAGGGTACGGCTGAAGCTTTCTTT	CSAPRKGTAEAFF
-	TRBD2	TRBV20-1	TRBJ2-3	TGCAGTGAAGGACTAGCGGGAGGGGGTACGCAGTATTTT	CSEGLAGGGTQYF
-	-	TRBV12-5	TRBJ1-2	TGTGCTAGTGGTTTGGGGGCCTCGGGGATTGGTGGCTACACCTTC	CASGLGASGIGGYTF
-	-	TRBV6-5	TRBJ2-7	TGTGCCAGCAGCCGGGAGTTCGGGGAGCAGTACTTC	CASSREFGEQYF
-	-	TRBV7-6	TRBJ2-2	TGTGCCAGCAGGCCTACGTCAAGTTCGAACACCGGGGAGCTGTTTTTT	CASRPTSSSNTGELFF
-	-	TRBV15	TRBJ2-5	TGTGCCACCAGCAGGCCCCAACGAACCCAGTACTTC	CATSRPQRTQYF
-	-	TRBV7-2	TRBJ1-2	TGTGCCAGCAGCTTAGCGTCCAGAGACTATGGCTACACCTTC	CASSLASRDYGYTF
-	TRBD2	TRBV5-1	TRBJ2-5	TGCGCCAGCAGCCGCAGACTAGCTCCACCCCACAATGAGCAGTACTTC	CASSRRLAPPHNEQYF
-	-	TRBV27	TRBJ1-1	TGTGCCAGCAGTTGGACTCGCATGAACACTGAAGCTTTCTTT	CASSWTRMNTEAFF
-	-	TRBV6-1	TRBJ1-1	TGTGCCAGCAGTATTGACACGATGAACACTGAAGCTTTCTTT	CASSIDTMNTEAFF
-	-	TRBV27	TRBJ2-3	TGTGCCAGCAGTTTGAGGGTCCCACAAGGCACAGATACGCAGTATTTT	CASSLRVPQGTDTQYF
-	-	TRBV5-1	TRBJ1-5	TGCGCCAGCTTTTTTCCGGGGGACGCCAATCAGCCCCAGCATTTT	CASFFPGDANQPQHF
many	-	TRBV7-2	TRBJ2-7	TGTGCCAGCAGCTTGCCCAGGGCGAAGGAGCAGTACTTC	CASSLPRAKEQYF
-	-	TRBV6-6	TRBJ2-1	TGTGGTCTAGGGGGGTTTCCTCACAATGAGCAGTTCTTC	CGLGGFPHNEQFF
-	TRBD2	TRBV27	TRBJ2-3	TGTGCCAGCAGCCCTAAGACTAGCGGAGGGGGTACGCAGTATTTT	CASSPKTSGGGTQYF
few	-	TRBV12-3/TRBV12-4	TRBJ2-3	TGTGCCAGCAGTTTTGGGCGGCTCACAGATACGCAGTATTTT	CASSFGRLTDTQYF
-	TRBD2	TRBV7-2	TRBJ2-7	TGTGCCCGCAAGGCGTGGCTAGCGGCCATTGAGGCTTCCTACGAGCAGTACTTC	CARKAWLAAIEASYEQYF
-	-	TRBV7-8	TRBJ2-7	TGTGCCAGCAGCTTACGGCAGGGTAATGACGAGCAGTACTTC	CASSLRQGNDEQYF
few	-	TRBV5-1	TRBJ2-7	TGCGCCAGCAGCCAGACCCTAGGGGCCTCTTACGAGCAGTACTTC	CASSQTLGASYEQYF
-	-	TRBV6-5	TRBJ2-1	TGTGCCAGCAGTTACTTGGCGGGAACCTACAATGAGCAGTTCTTC	CASSYLAGTYNEQFF
-	-	TRBV6-5	TRBJ2-7	TGTGCCAGCAGTTACCTCCTGACGGACGGATCCTACGAGCAGTACTTC	CASSYLLTDGSYEQYF
-	-	TRBV4-1	TRBJ2-2	TGCGCCAGCAGCCAAGAAAAGGGCACAGTATCGAACACCGGGGAGCTGTTTTTT	CASSQEKGTVSNTGELFF
-	-	TRBV10-3	TRBJ1-2	TGTGCCATCAGCCTACAGACAGACTATGGCTACACCTTC	CAISLQTDYGYTF
-	-	TRBV28	TRBJ2-1	TGTGCCAGCAGTTTAATACAGGGTTCCGGCAATGAGCAGTTCTTC	CASSLIQGSGNEQFF
many	-	TRBV7-2	TRBJ2-1	TGTGCCAGCAGCTCCCCGTCGAGTACGCATGAGCAGTTCTTC	CASSSPSSTHEQFF
many	-	TRBV20-1	TRBJ1-2	TGCAGTGCTAGAGCAACCCAGACAGGAGGCCATGGCTACACCTTC	CSARATQTGGHGYTF
once	-	TRBV28	TRBJ2-3	TGTGCCAGCAGTCTCAGACGGGGGCGCACAGATACGCAGTCTTTT	CASSLRRGRTDTQSF
-	-	TRBV7-3	TRBJ2-1	TGTGCCAGCAGCTTAACGATCGCCAGGTACAATGAGCAGTTCTTC	CASSLTIARYNEQFF
-	TRBD2	TRBV29-1	TRBJ2-1	TGCAGCGTTGATAGCGGGAGGGCCCTAGATGAGCAGTTCTTC	CSVDSGRALDEQFF
many	TRBD1	TRBV5-7	TRBJ2-6	TGTGCCAGCAGCTTGATGGACAGGGGGCCTACTGGGGCCAACGTCCTGACTTTC	CASSLMDRGPTGANVLTF
few	-	TRBV7-8	TRBJ2-7	TGTGCCAGCAGCTTAGGGAGCATATACGAGCAGTACTTC	CASSLGSIYEQYF